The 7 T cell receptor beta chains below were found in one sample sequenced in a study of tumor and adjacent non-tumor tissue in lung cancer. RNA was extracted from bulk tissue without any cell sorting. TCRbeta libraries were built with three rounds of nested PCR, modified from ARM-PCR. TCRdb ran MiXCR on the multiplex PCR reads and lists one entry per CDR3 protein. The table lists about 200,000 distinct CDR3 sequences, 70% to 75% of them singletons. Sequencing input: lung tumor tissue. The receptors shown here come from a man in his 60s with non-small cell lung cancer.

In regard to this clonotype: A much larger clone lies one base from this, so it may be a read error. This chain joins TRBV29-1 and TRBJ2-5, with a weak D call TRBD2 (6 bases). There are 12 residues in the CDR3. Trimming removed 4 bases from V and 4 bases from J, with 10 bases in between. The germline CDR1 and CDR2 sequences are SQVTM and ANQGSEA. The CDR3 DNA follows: TGCAGCGTTGGGGGAGGACGAGAGACCCAGTACTTC. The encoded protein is CSVGGGRETQYF.

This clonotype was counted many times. CDR3 bases: TGTGCCAGCAGCTTTTTTGGGGGAAGCAATCAGCCCCAGCATTTT. Encoded protein: CASSFFGGSNQPQHF. The rearrangement uses TRBV5-4 and TRBJ1-5; possibly TRBD1 for D (5 bases). Germline assignment: CDR1 SGHNT and CDR2 YYREEE (reference sequence). The V end was cut by 2 bases, the J end by 1 base, with 10 bases between. This CDR3 contains 15 residues. Full variable domain (missing parts from reference TRBV5-4 and TRBJ1-5): ETGVTQSPTHLIKTRGQQVTLRCSSQSGHNTVSWYQQALGQGPQFIFQYYREEENGRGNFPPRFSGLQFPNYSSELNVNALELDDSALYLCASSFFGGSNQPQHFGDGTRLSIL.

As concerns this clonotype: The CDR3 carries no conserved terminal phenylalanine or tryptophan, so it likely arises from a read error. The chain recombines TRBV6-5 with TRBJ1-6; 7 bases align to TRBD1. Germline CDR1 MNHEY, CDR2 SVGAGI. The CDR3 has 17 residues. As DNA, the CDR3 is TGTGCCAGCAGTTACGACGGGACAGCCATGGGGGGCTCACACCTCCACTGT. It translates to CASSYDGTAMGGSHLHC.

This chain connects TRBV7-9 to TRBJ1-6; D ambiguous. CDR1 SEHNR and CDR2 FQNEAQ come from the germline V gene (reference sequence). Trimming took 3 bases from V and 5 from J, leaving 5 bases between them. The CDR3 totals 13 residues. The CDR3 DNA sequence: TGTGCCAGCAGCTTGGGCCATAATTCACCCCTCCACTTT. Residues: CASSLGHNSPLHF.

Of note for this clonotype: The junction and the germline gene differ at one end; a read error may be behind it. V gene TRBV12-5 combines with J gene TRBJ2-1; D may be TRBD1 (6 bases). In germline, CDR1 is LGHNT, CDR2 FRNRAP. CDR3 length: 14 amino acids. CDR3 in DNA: TGTGATAGTGGTCCGGGACAAAACTACTATGAGCAGTTCTTC. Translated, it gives CDSGPGQNYYEQFF.

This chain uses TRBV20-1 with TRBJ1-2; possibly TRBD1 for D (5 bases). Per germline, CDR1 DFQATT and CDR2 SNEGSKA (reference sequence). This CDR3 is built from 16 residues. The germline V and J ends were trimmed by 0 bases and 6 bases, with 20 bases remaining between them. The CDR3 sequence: CSARDPLRQGKDGYTF. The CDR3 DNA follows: TGCAGTGCTAGAGATCCCCTCCGGCAGGGCAAAGATGGCTACACCTTC.

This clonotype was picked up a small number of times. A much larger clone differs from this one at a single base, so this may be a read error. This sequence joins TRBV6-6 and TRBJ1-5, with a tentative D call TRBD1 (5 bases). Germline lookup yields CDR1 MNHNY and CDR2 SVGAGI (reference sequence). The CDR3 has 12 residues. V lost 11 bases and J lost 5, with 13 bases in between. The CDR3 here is CAVGAGYQPQHF. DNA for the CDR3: TGTGCCGTTGGGGCAGGATATCAGCCCCAGCATTTT.